What follows describes a single T cell receptor beta chain. Antigen unknown. The data originate from a study of radiotherapy plus CTLA-4 blockade in lung cancer. Study-level points and caveats: Response was reportedly best predicted by early blood T cell clone dynamics, with interferon-beta.

Sequencing was performed with immunoSEQ multiplex PCR; in TCRdb, only in-frame clones are kept and a portion is missing. This table holds about 49,000 clones, 85% found once. CDR1 is MNHEY, CDR2 SMNVEV, per germline (reference sequence). There are 14 residues in the CDR3. Trimming took 4 bases from V and 3 from J, leaving 10 bases between them. This receptor was identified in a human donor with non-small cell lung cancer whose response to radiotherapy plus ipilimumab could not be evaluated. This specimen consisted of peripheral blood, obtained from a patient treated with radiotherapy plus ipilimumab. V and J are TRBV27 and TRBJ1-5; D is uncertain. For the CDR3, the DNA is TGTGCCAGCAGTTCCGCAGGTTCCAATCAGCCCCAGCATTTT. This encodes CASSSAGSNQPQHF.